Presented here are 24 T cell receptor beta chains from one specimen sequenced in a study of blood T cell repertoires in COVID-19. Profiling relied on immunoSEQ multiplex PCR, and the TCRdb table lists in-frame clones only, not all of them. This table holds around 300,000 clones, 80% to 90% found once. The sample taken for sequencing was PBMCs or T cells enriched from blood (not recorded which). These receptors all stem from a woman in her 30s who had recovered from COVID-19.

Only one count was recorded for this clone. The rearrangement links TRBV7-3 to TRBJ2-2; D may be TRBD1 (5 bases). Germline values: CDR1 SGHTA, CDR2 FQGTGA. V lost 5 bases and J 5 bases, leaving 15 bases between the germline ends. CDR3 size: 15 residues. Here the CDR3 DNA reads TGTGCCAGCAGCCTCGACCCCAAGGGGACCGGGGAGCTGTTTTTT. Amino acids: CASSLDPKGTGELFF.

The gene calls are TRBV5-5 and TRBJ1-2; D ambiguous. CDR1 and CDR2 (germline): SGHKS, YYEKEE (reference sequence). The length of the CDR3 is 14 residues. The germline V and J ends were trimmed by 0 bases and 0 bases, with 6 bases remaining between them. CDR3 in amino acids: CASSLVSTNYGYTF. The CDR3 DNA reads TGTGCCAGCAGCTTGGTTTCAACTAACTATGGCTACACCTTC.

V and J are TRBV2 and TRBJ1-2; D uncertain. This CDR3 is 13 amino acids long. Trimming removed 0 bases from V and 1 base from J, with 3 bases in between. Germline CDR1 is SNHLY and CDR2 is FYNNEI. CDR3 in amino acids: CASSEAINYGYTF. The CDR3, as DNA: TGTGCCAGCAGTGAAGCCATTAACTATGGCTACACCTTC. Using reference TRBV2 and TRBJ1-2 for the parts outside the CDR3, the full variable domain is EPEVTQTPSHQVTQMGQEVILRCVPISNHLYFYWYRQILGQKVEFLVSFYNNEISEKSEIFDDQFSVERPDGSNFTLKIRSTKLEDSAMYFCASSEAINYGYTFGSGTRLTVV.

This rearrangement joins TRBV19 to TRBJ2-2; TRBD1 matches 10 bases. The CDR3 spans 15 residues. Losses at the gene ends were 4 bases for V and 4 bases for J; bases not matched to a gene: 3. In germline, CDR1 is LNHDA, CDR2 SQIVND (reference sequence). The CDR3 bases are TGTGCCAGTAGTACCGGGACAGGGGTCACCGGGGAGCTGTTTTTT. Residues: CASSTGTGVTGELFF.

The DNA of the CDR3 is TGTGCCAGCAGCCAAGAGGGCGCGGGGATGTACCAAGAGACCCAGTACTTC. It is translated as CASSQEGAGMYQETQYF. The chain recombines TRBV4-2 with TRBJ2-5; D perhaps matches TRBD2 (6 bases). The germline V and J ends were trimmed by 0 bases and 0 bases, with 14 bases remaining between them. The CDR3 covers 17 residues. CDR1 and CDR2 (germline): LGHNA, YNFKEQ.

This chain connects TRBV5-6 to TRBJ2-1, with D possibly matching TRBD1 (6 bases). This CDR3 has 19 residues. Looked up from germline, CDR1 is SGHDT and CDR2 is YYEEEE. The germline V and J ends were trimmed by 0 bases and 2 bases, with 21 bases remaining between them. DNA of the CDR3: TGTGCCAGCAGCTTGGAGGTGCTAATCCGGGACATTCCCTACAATGAGCAGTTCTTC. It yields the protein CASSLEVLIRDIPYNEQFF.

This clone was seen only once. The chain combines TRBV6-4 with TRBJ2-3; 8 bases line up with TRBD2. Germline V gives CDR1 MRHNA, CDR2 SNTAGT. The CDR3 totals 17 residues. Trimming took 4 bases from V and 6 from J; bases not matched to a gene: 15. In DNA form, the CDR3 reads TGTGCCAGCAGTGTCGAATTTGCGGGGGGACCAGGGGATACGCAGTATTTT. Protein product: CASSVEFAGGPGDTQYF.

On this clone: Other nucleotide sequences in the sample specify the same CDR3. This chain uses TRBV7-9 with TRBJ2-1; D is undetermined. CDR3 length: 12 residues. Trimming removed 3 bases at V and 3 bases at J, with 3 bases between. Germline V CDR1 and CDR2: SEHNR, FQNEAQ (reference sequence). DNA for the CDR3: TGTGCCAGCAGCTTGAGCTACAATGAGCAGTTCTTC. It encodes CASSLSYNEQFF. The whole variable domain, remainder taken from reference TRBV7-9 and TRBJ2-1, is DTGVSQNPRHKITKRGQNVTFRCDPISEHNRLYWYRQTLGQGPEFLTYFQNEAQLEKSRLLSDRFSAERPKGSFSTLEIQRTEQGDSAMYLCASSLSYNEQFFGPGTRLTVL.

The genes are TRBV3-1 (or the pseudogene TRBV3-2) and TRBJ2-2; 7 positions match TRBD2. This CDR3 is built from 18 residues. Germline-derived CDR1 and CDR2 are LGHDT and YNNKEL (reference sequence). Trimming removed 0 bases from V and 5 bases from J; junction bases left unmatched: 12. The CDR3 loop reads CASSQEGGGKGPTGELFF. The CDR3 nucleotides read TGTGCCAGCAGCCAAGAGGGGGGAGGGAAAGGGCCAACCGGGGAGCTGTTTTTT.

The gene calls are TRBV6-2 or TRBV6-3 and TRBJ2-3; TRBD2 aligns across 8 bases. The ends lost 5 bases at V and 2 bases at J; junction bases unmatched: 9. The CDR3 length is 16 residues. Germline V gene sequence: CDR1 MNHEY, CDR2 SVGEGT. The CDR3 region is CASSGRRGLATDTQYF. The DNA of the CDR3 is TGTGCCAGCAGTGGACGGCGTGGACTAGCCACAGATACGCAGTATTTT.

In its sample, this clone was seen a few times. The CDR3 DNA reads as TGTGCCAGCAGTTATTCCACAGGGGCGGATTCACCCCTCCACTTT. It encodes CASSYSTGADSPLHF. This rearrangement joins TRBV6-5 to TRBJ1-6, with 7 bases matching TRBD1. CDR3 length: 15 amino acids. Germline CDR1 reads MNHEY; CDR2 reads SVGAGI. J lost 8 bases, V lost 3 bases, and 7 bases had no gene match.

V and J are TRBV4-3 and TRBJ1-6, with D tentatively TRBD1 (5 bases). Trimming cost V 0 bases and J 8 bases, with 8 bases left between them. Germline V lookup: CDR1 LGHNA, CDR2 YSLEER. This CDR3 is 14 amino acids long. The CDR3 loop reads CASSQDGAYSPLHF. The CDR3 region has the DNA TGCGCCAGCAGCCAAGATGGGGCCTATTCACCCCTCCACTTT.

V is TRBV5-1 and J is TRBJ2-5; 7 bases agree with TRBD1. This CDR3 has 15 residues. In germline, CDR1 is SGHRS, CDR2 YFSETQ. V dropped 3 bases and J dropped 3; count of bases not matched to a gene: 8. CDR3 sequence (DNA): TGCGCCAGCAGCTCCGCCCTAACAGGGGAAGAGACCCAGTACTTC. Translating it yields CASSSALTGEETQYF.

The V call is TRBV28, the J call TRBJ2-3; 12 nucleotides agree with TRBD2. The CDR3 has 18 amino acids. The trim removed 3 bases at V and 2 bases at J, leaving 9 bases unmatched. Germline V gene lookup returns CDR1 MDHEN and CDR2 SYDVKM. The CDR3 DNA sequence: TGTGCCAGCAGTTTCCCTCTAGCGGGGGGGCGGGACACAGATACGCAGTATTTT. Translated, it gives CASSFPLAGGRDTDTQYF.

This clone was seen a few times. Written as DNA, the CDR3 is TGCGCCAGCAGTCTTCGGCAGGGGGTCGAGGGGGAGCTGTTTTTT. It codes for CASSLRQGVEGELFF. The gene calls are TRBV10-1 and TRBJ2-2, with 7 bases that match TRBD1. The germline V gene encodes CDR1 WNHNN and CDR2 SYGVQD (reference sequence). This CDR3 is built from 15 residues. Unmatched junction bases numbered 11, after V lost 5 bases and J lost 8 bases.

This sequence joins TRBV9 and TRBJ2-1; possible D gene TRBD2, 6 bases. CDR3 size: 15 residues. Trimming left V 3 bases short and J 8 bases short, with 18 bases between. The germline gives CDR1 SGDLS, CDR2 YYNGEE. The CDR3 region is CASSGVVAGSHEQFF. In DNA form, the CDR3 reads TGTGCCAGCAGCGGAGTGGTGGCGGGGTCGCATGAGCAGTTCTTC.

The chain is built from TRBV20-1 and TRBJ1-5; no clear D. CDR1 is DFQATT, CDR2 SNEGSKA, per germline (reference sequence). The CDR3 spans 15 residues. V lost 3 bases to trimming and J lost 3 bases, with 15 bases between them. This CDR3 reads CSASPHMRANQPQHF. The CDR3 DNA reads TGCAGTGCTAGTCCCCATATGCGAGCCAATCAGCCCCAGCATTTT.

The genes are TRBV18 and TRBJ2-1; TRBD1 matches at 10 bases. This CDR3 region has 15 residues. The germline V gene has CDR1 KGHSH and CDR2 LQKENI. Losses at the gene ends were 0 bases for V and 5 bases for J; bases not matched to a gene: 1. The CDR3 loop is CASSPPTGGHNEQFF. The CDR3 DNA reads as TGTGCCAGCTCACCACCGACAGGGGGCCACAATGAGCAGTTCTTC.

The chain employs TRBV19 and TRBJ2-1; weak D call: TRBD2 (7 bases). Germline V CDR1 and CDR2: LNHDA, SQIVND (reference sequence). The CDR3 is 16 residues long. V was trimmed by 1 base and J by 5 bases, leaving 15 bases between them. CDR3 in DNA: TGTGCCAGTAGTATAGGGGAGGGGGGGGCCGACAATGAGCAGTTCTTC. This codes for CASSIGEGGADNEQFF.

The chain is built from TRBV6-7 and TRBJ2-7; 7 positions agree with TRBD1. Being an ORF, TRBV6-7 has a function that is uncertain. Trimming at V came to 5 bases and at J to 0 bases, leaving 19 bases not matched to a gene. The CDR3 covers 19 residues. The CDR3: CASSTLNVDRELGSYEQYF. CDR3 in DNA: TGTGCCAGCAGTACCCTGAATGTCGACAGGGAATTGGGCTCCTACGAGCAGTACTTC.

The CDR3 protein is CASSQEWGLTDTQYF. The CDR3 DNA sequence: TGCGCCAGCAGCCAAGAATGGGGGCTGACAGATACGCAGTATTTT. This rearrangement joins TRBV4-3 to TRBJ2-3; tentatively, D is TRBD1 (6 bases). Germline CDR1 LGHNA, CDR2 YSLEER. Trimming shortened V by 0 bases and J by 3 bases, and 10 bases separated the two germline ends. This CDR3 spans 15 amino acids.

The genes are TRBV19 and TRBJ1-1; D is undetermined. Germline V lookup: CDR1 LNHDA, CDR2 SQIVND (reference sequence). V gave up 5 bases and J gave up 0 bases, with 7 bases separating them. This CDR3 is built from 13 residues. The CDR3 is CASSVSVNTEAFF. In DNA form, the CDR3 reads TGTGCCAGTAGTGTTTCAGTGAACACTGAAGCTTTCTTT.

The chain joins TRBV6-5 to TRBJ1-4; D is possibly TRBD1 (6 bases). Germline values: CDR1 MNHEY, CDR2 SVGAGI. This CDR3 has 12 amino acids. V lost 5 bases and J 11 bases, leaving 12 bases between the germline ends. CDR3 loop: CASSRGRGKLFF. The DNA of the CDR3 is TGTGCCAGCAGTAGGGGTAGGGGGAAACTGTTTTTT.

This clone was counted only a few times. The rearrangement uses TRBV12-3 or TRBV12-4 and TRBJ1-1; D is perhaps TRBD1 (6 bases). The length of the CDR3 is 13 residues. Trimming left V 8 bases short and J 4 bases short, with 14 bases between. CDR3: CASVTGPATEAFF. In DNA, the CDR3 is TGTGCCAGCGTGACAGGTCCGGCCACTGAAGCTTTCTTT.